The 32 T cell receptor beta chains in this list originate from one sample, sequenced in a study of blood T cells in healthy people across ages. PCR was performed a second time for about 7 to 11 cycles using a sample-barcoded 5' primer and a J-beta primer mix. TCRdb reanalysed the 5' RACE reads using MiXCR and keeps one entry per CDR3 protein. The sample contains approximately 1,700,000 distinct CDR3 sequences, approximately 40% of which appear only once. Sequencing was performed on blood. The receptor set was obtained from a human donor in good health.

This sequence joins TRBV4-3 and TRBJ2-5; D is perhaps TRBD2 (5 bases). The CDR3 runs 14 residues. V dropped 0 bases and J dropped 5 bases, with 10 bases sitting between them. Germline CDR1 and CDR2: LGHNA and YSLEER. CDR3 sequence (DNA): TGCGCCAGCAGCCAAGACGGGCTAGCTGAGACCCAGTACTTC. It codes for CASSQDGLAETQYF.

V is TRBV9 and J is TRBJ1-5; a possible D gene is TRBD1 (5 bases). The CDR3 sequence is 15 residues long. Germline V gene lookup returns CDR1 SGDLS and CDR2 YYNGEE. V dropped 1 base and J dropped 0 bases, with 8 bases sitting between them. In nucleotides, the CDR3 is TGTGCCAGCAGCGTACTGGGGGATAGCAATCAGCCCCAGCATTTT. Its protein is CASSVLGDSNQPQHF. The complete variable domain, with remaining parts taken from reference TRBV9 and TRBJ1-5, reads DSGVTQTPKHLITATGQRVTLRCSPRSGDLSVYWYQQSLDQGLQFLIQYYNGEERAKGNILERFSAQQFPDLHSELNLSSLELGDSALYFCASSVLGDSNQPQHFGDGTRLSIL.

This clonotype was seen just once. The chain links TRBV28 to TRBJ1-5; perhaps TRBD1 as D (5 bases). The CDR3 is made up of 12 amino acids. The V gene lost 4 bases and the J gene lost 15 bases, with 16 bases spanning the gap. Germline V CDR1 and CDR2: MDHEN, SYDVKM. The CDR3 DNA is TGTGCCAGCAGTTCCAACGGTGCAGGGTGGCATTTT. Protein sequence: CASSSNGAGWHF.

The CDR3 DNA reads as TGCAGTGCTAGAGATTTCCGACTGACCCTGAACACCGGGGAGCTGTTTTTT. Protein sequence: CSARDFRLTLNTGELFF. The chain is built from TRBV20-1 and TRBJ2-2; D unclear. Germline-derived CDR1 and CDR2 are DFQATT and SNEGSKA (reference sequence). The CDR3 spans 17 residues. Trimming took off 0 bases at V and 1 base at J, with 15 bases between the two ends.

V and J are TRBV7-2 and TRBJ1-2; the match to TRBD1 covers 8 bases. Trimming removed 2 bases from V and 3 bases from J; junction bases left unmatched: 8. This CDR3 region has 16 residues. Germline V gene data show CDR1 as SGHTA and CDR2 as FQGNSA. Here the CDR3 DNA reads TGTGCCAGCAGCTTAAGCCCGACAGGGGTACACTATGGCTACACCTTC. Amino acids: CASSLSPTGVHYGYTF. Looking up the rest from reference TRBV7-2 and TRBJ1-2 gives the full variable domain: GAGVSQSPSNKVTEKGKDVELRCDPISGHTALYWYRQSLGQGLEFLIYFQGNSAPDKSGLPSDRFSAERTGGSVSTLTIQRTQQEDSAVYLCASSLSPTGVHYGYTFGSGTRLTVV.

This chain links TRBV20-1 with TRBJ2-3, with 7 bases identical to TRBD2. The length of the CDR3 is 16 residues. Germline trimming cut 1 base from V and 5 bases from J; bases unmatched to any gene: 12. The V gene's germline CDR1 is DFQATT and CDR2 SNEGSKA (reference sequence). The CDR3 DNA reads TGCAGTGCTAGAGGTGTAGGGCTAGCGGCCGGAGATACGCAGTATTTT. Protein: CSARGVGLAAGDTQYF.

This chain links TRBV29-1 with TRBJ1-2; D perhaps matches TRBD1 (6 bases). Trimming left V 3 bases short and J 4 bases short, with 12 bases between. CDR3 length: 13 amino acids. CDR1 and CDR2 (germline): SQVTM, ANQGSEA. The chain's CDR3 is CSVDKGGGYGYTF. The CDR3 bases are TGCAGCGTTGATAAGGGGGGAGGCTATGGCTACACCTTC.

A few counts support this clonotype. V gene TRBV12-3 or TRBV12-4 combines with J gene TRBJ2-3; 12 nucleotides match TRBD1. The V and J ends lost 6 bases and 8 bases, in that order; junction bases with no gene match: 12. The CDR3 runs to 16 residues. The CDR3 nucleotides read TGTGCCAGCAGACTGTCCGGGACAGGGGGCGAAGGTACGCAGTATTTT. It encodes CASRLSGTGGEGTQYF.

Of note for this clonotype: One end of the junction is discordant with germline, which a read error may explain. The V and J genes are TRBV20-1 and TRBJ2-3; 11 nucleotides match TRBD1. In germline, CDR1 is DFQATT, CDR2 SNEGSKA (reference sequence). The CDR3 is 14 residues long. The CDR3 DNA follows: TGCAGTACTAGGACAGGGGGCAGGGCAGATACGCAGTATTTT. Residues: CSTRTGGRADTQYF.

This clonotype was observed a few times. Germline is not matched at one junction end, which may reflect a read error. V usage is TRBV7-7 and J usage is TRBJ2-4, with a possible D match to TRBD2 (5 bases). Matching the DNA end better, TRBJ2-5 makes the J call doubtful. This CDR3 is 14 amino acids long. Germline V gene lookup returns CDR1 SSHAT and CDR2 FNYEAQ (reference sequence). The CDR3 coding sequence is TGTGCTAGCAGCACGGACGTGAGGGAAGAGACCCAGTACTTC. The encoded protein is CASSTDVREETQYF.

This chain connects TRBV10-3 to TRBJ1-1; D perhaps matches TRBD1 (5 bases). The CDR3 extends over 16 amino acids. Trimming removed 4 bases from V and 4 bases from J, with 19 bases in between. CDR1 ENHRY and CDR2 SYGVKD come from the germline V gene. The CDR3 bases are TGTGCCATCAGTGCCGTGAGGGGACTTAGGATCACTGAAGCTTTCTTT. Its protein is CAISAVRGLRITEAFF.

This clonotype was observed a few times. This chain joins TRBV20-1 and TRBJ2-7; weak D call: TRBD1 (5 bases). This CDR3 is built from 11 residues. The V gene's germline CDR1 is DFQATT and CDR2 SNEGSKA (reference sequence). V was shortened by 7 bases and J by 4 bases, with 11 bases between the two germline ends. CDR3 DNA sequence: TGCAGTGTCTCCCCAGGGTACGAGCAGTACTTC. Its translation is CSVSPGYEQYF.

This clonotype was detected a few times. This chain uses TRBV12-5 with TRBJ1-2; 7 nucleotides align to TRBD1. The trim removed 1 base at V and 6 bases at J, leaving 5 bases unmatched. The CDR3 is made up of 14 amino acids. Per the germline V gene, CDR1 is LGHNT and CDR2 is FRNRAP. CDR3 in DNA: TGTGCTAGTGGTTTGGGACAGGGATTCGATGGCTACACCTTC. Its protein product is CASGLGQGFDGYTF.

The gene calls are TRBV9 and TRBJ2-4; the D is unclear. Near its end, the DNA agrees better with TRBJ2-7, so the J call may be wrong. CDR1 and CDR2 (germline): SGDLS, YYNGEE. The CDR3 length is 13 residues. Here the CDR3 DNA reads TGTGCCAGCAGCTCCAGCGCGAGAGCCGAGCAGTACTTC. Translation gives CASSSSARAEQYF.

This sequence joins TRBV6-5 and TRBJ2-1, with TRBD1 matching 8 bases. The CDR3 loop spans 16 amino acids. Germline V gene lookup returns CDR1 MNHEY and CDR2 SVGAGI. The trim removed 7 bases at V and 5 bases at J, leaving 13 bases unmatched. Written as DNA, the CDR3 is TGTGCCAGCACTTCTACCGGGACAGGTGCCCACAATGAGCAGTTCTTC. It specifies CASTSTGTGAHNEQFF.

This clonotype has a single count. DNA of the CDR3: TGTGCCAGCAGTCCGACGGGGGGATTCACCGGGGAGCTGTTTTTT. Protein product: CASSPTGGFTGELFF. The gene calls are TRBV27 and TRBJ2-2; 7 bases map to TRBD2. This CDR3 comprises 15 residues. V trimming: 5 bases; J trimming: 4 bases; junction bases outside the gene matches: 7. The germline gives CDR1 MNHEY, CDR2 SMNVEV (reference sequence).

A few counts support this clonotype. This rearrangement joins TRBV29-1 to TRBJ1-1; 7 bases are shared with TRBD1. V lost 1 base and J lost 7; bases outside the gene matches: 9. Germline lookup yields CDR1 SQVTM and CDR2 ANQGSEA. This CDR3 is 14 amino acids long. This chain's CDR3 is CSVEGTQGGDEAFF. CDR3 nucleotide sequence: TGCAGCGTTGAAGGTACCCAGGGGGGGGATGAAGCTTTCTTT.

The CDR3 protein is CASSQGMTENYGYTF. In nucleotides, the CDR3 is TGTGCCAGCAGCCAGGGGATGACGGAAAACTATGGCTACACCTTC. The chain employs TRBV4-2 and TRBJ1-2, with unresolved D. V was cut by 3 bases and J by 2 bases, with 13 bases left in between. CDR3 length equals 15 residues. Germline V lookup: CDR1 LGHNA, CDR2 YNFKEQ.

This chain links TRBV10-3 with TRBJ2-7, with a tentative D call TRBD2 (5 bases). V was shortened by 0 bases and J by 5 bases, with 11 bases between the two germline ends. CDR3 length: 14 residues. Per germline, CDR1 ENHRY and CDR2 SYGVKD. CDR3 sequence: CAISESEGVHEQYF. The CDR3 bases are TGTGCCATCAGTGAGTCCGAGGGCGTCCACGAGCAGTACTTC.

The V call is TRBV29-1, the J call TRBJ2-5; 7 bases line up with TRBD2. Germline V gene data show CDR1 as SQVTM and CDR2 as ANQGSEA. The CDR3 extends over 14 amino acids. The V gene end was trimmed by 0 bases and the J gene end by 5 bases; junction bases not matched to a gene: 6. The CDR3 region has the DNA TGCAGCGTTGAAGAAGGCGGGGGAGGGGAGACCCAGTACTTC. Protein product: CSVEEGGGGETQYF.

In this sample, this clonotype turned up a few times. The CDR3 reads CASSVDRELSGYTF. The CDR3, as DNA: TGCGCCAGCAGCGTGGACAGGGAATTGAGTGGCTACACCTTC. V is TRBV5-1 and J is TRBJ1-2, with TRBD1 matching 8 bases. The CDR3 is 14 residues long. The ends lost 4 bases at V and 7 bases at J; junction bases unmatched: 9. CDR1 SGHRS and CDR2 YFSETQ come from the germline V gene.

This clonotype turned up a few times. The chain recombines TRBV7-2 with TRBJ2-5; 9 nucleotides agree with TRBD2. V was pared by 3 bases and J by 0 bases, with 5 bases of the junction left unmatched. Germline V gene sequence: CDR1 SGHTA, CDR2 FQGNSA. There are 16 residues in the CDR3. The CDR3 loop reads CASSLYSGGDQETQYF. The CDR3, as DNA: TGTGCCAGCAGCTTGTATAGCGGGGGCGACCAAGAGACCCAGTACTTC.

V usage is TRBV6-2 or TRBV6-3 and J usage is TRBJ2-4, with unresolved D. The germline V gene encodes CDR1 MNHEY and CDR2 SVGEGT. V dropped 8 bases and J dropped 0 bases, with 17 bases sitting between them. This CDR3 has 16 residues. This chain's CDR3 is CASGRRTEGAKNIQYF. The CDR3 DNA is TGTGCCAGCGGCCGAAGGACGGAAGGAGCCAAAAACATTCAGTACTTC.

The chain joins TRBV11-2 to TRBJ2-3; 7 bases are a match to TRBD1. The germline V gene encodes CDR1 SGHAT and CDR2 FQNNGV. Trimming cost V 7 bases and J 3 bases; bases outside gene matches: 7. The CDR3 extends over 14 amino acids. CDR3 amino acids: CASNSGQTTDTQYF. The DNA for the CDR3 is TGTGCCAGCAACTCGGGACAGACGACAGATACGCAGTATTTT.

This clonotype was observed a handful of times. The genes are TRBV12-3 or TRBV12-4 and TRBJ1-2; 7 bases agree with TRBD1. V was pared by 6 bases and J by 5 bases, with 6 bases of the junction left unmatched. The CDR3 length is 13 residues. CDR3 nucleotide sequence: TGTGCCAGCAGCCAAATACAGGGGTATGGCTACACCTTC. This encodes CASSQIQGYGYTF.

V and J are TRBV4-3 and TRBJ2-1; 10 bases fit TRBD2. This CDR3 region has 16 residues. V lost 2 bases to trimming and J lost 4 bases; unmatched junction nucleotides: 5. Looked up from germline, CDR1 is LGHNA and CDR2 is YSLEER. CDR3 in amino acids: CASSQLAGDGYNEQFF. CDR3 bases: TGCGCCAGCAGCCAACTAGCGGGGGATGGGTACAATGAGCAGTTCTTC.

This clonotype was seen more than once but under ten times. The CDR3 DNA sequence: TGTGCCAGCAGTTACTCGCCTTGGGAACGGGCTTTCTTT. Amino acids: CASSYSPWERAFF. V usage is TRBV6-6 and J usage is TRBJ1-1; D gene unclear. The CDR3 is 13 residues long. Between the trimmed V and J ends, which lost 0 bases and 11 bases, there was a span of 13 bases. CDR1 and CDR2 from the germline V gene are MNHNY and SVGAGI (reference sequence).

This clonotype appeared a few times. J is TRBJ2-3 and V is TRBV6-4, with D hard to call. The CDR3 runs 15 residues. The V end was cut by 4 bases, the J end by 1 base, with 12 bases between. Germline assignment: CDR1 MRHNA and CDR2 SNTAGT. CDR3 amino acids: CASSASEARTDTQYF. CDR3 DNA sequence: TGTGCCAGCAGTGCCTCTGAGGCCCGCACAGATACGCAGTATTTT.

The chain couples TRBV5-1 to TRBJ2-3; 7 positions match TRBD2. V was clipped by 3 bases and J by 6 bases; unmatched bases: 13. The CDR3 is made up of 16 amino acids. Germline values: CDR1 SGHRS, CDR2 YFSETQ. The chain's CDR3 is CASSSGGTSGKDTQYF. Written as DNA, the CDR3 is TGCGCCAGCAGCTCAGGTGGGACCAGCGGGAAGGATACGCAGTATTTT.

Points on this clonotype: A junction end diverges from the germline sequence, so it may reflect a read error. The J gene is TRBJ2-6, the V gene TRBV19; D possibly corresponds to TRBD1 (5 bases). The germline V gene encodes CDR1 LNHDA and CDR2 SQIVND (reference sequence). The CDR3 loop spans 14 amino acids. The CDR3 coding sequence is TGTGCCAGTAGCAGGCTTTCTGGGGCCAACGCCCTGACTTTC. Translation gives CASSRLSGANALTF.

The chain uses TRBV6-5 and TRBJ1-5; 8 bases fit TRBD1. The CDR3 runs 15 residues. Germline V gene lookup returns CDR1 MNHEY and CDR2 SVGAGI. The junction had 9 bases not matched to a gene; V was cut back by 4 bases and J by 7 bases. CDR3 loop: CASSWYRGFGQPQHF. The CDR3 region has the DNA TGTGCCAGCAGTTGGTACAGGGGGTTCGGGCAGCCCCAGCATTTT.

This clonotype was seen once. The chain recombines TRBV4-3 with TRBJ2-4, with 15 bases that match TRBD2. V lost 5 bases, J lost 5 bases, and 4 bases stayed unmatched. Per the germline V gene, CDR1 is LGHNA and CDR2 is YSLEER. The CDR3 runs to 16 residues. CDR3 nucleotides: TGCGCCAGCAGCAGGACTAGCGGGAGGGGGGAAAACATTCAGTACTTC. Its protein product is CASSRTSGRGENIQYF.